The 27 T cell receptor beta chains in this list originate from one sample, sequenced in a study of blood T cell repertoires in COVID-19. Produced via immunoSEQ multiplex PCR; TCRdb's table is partial and in-frame only. The data show tens of thousands of clones, approximately 84% seen once. Sequencing used peripheral blood. Source of these receptors: a man aged 45-60 years with acute or convalescent COVID-19.

The chain recombines TRBV29-1 with TRBJ1-2; weak D call: TRBD1 (5 bases). The V and J ends lost 1 base and 5 bases respectively, with 11 bases between them. The CDR3 is 13 residues long. Germline assignment: CDR1 SQVTM and CDR2 ANQGSEA. This CDR3 reads CSVEAARAYGYTF. The CDR3 coding sequence is TGCAGCGTTGAAGCGGCCAGGGCGTATGGCTACACCTTC. Based on the CDR3 plus reference TRBV29-1 and TRBJ1-2, the full variable domain is SAVISQKPSRDICQRGTSLTIQCQVDSQVTMMFWYRQQPGQSLTLIATANQGSEATYESGFVIDKFPISRPNLTFSTLTVSNMSPEDSSIYLCSVEAARAYGYTFGSGTRLTVV.

This sequence joins TRBV20-1 and TRBJ2-3; D gene ambiguous. Germline CDR1 is DFQATT and CDR2 is SNEGSKA (reference sequence). V was trimmed by 3 bases and J by 0 bases, leaving 10 bases between them. The CDR3 covers 14 residues. For the CDR3, the DNA is TGCAGTGCTAGTGCTTTTACTAGCACAGATACGCAGTATTTT. This translates into CSASAFTSTDTQYF.

This clone occurred a few times. This rearrangement joins TRBV12-5 to TRBJ1-5; no definite D call. Between the trimmed V and J ends, which lost 1 base and 3 bases, there was a span of 7 bases. Germline loops: CDR1 LGHNT, CDR2 FRNRAP. The CDR3 covers 14 residues. The CDR3 region is CASGLGTDNQPQHF. The CDR3 DNA sequence: TGTGCTAGTGGTTTGGGGACTGACAATCAGCCCCAGCATTTT.

V gene TRBV6-5 combines with J gene TRBJ1-1, with D perhaps matching TRBD1 (6 bases). V lost 7 bases to trimming and J lost 4 bases, with 13 bases between them. Germline loops: CDR1 MNHEY, CDR2 SVGAGI. The CDR3 consists of 13 residues. CDR3: CASTRDMGTEAFF. CDR3 bases: TGTGCCAGCACGAGGGACATGGGCACTGAAGCTTTCTTT.

The V gene is TRBV7-8, the J gene TRBJ1-1; D unclear. In germline, CDR1 is SGHVS, CDR2 FQNEAQ. This CDR3 region has 17 residues. The V gene lost 0 bases and the J gene lost 1 base, with 15 bases spanning the gap. The DNA of the CDR3 is TGTGCCAGCAGCTTAGCCTCGTTCGGGTTCCAGAACACTGAAGCTTTCTTT. Amino acid sequence: CASSLASFGFQNTEAFF.

V usage is TRBV24-1 and J usage is TRBJ2-1; 8 bases map to TRBD2. V shed 3 bases and J 4 bases; nucleotides not matched to a gene: 4. Per the germline V gene, CDR1 is KGHDR and CDR2 is SFDVKD. The CDR3 has 15 residues. This CDR3 is CATSDGLAGYNEQFF. The CDR3 DNA reads as TGTGCCACCAGTGATGGGCTAGCGGGTTACAATGAGCAGTTCTTC.

The chain employs TRBV7-8 and TRBJ1-5; no firm D call. The CDR3 covers 13 residues. Germline V lookup: CDR1 SGHVS, CDR2 FQNEAQ. Trimming removed 1 base at V and 11 bases at J, with 12 bases between. DNA of the CDR3: TGTGCCAGCAGCTTAGGGAGCACCTCGGCCCAGCATTTT. Protein product: CASSLGSTSAQHF.

V and J are TRBV3-1 (or the pseudogene TRBV3-2) and TRBJ2-5; tentatively, D is TRBD1 (6 bases). CDR3 length equals 14 residues. The germline CDR1 and CDR2 sequences are LGHDT and YNNKEL (reference sequence). V lost 4 bases and J 3 bases, leaving 12 bases between the germline ends. The CDR3 DNA sequence: TGTGCCAGCAGCCCCAGGGGTCCCAAAGAGACCCAGTACTTC. It encodes CASSPRGPKETQYF.

This clone came up a few times. V gene TRBV19 combines with J gene TRBJ1-2; D is unclear. This CDR3 contains 12 residues. CDR1 and CDR2 from the germline V gene are LNHDA and SQIVND (reference sequence). Trimming shortened V by 3 bases and J by 3 bases, and 5 bases separated the two germline ends. The CDR3 bases are TGTGCCAGTAGTATCGTAGACTATGGCTACACCTTC. It encodes CASSIVDYGYTF.

The chain combines TRBV28 with TRBJ1-3; D unclear. The CDR3 length is 14 residues. Trimming removed 8 bases from V and 0 bases from J, with 11 bases in between. Germline CDR1 reads MDHEN; CDR2 reads SYDVKM. The CDR3 here is CASAELFSGNTIYF. DNA for the CDR3: TGTGCCAGCGCCGAGCTTTTCTCTGGAAACACCATATATTTT.

This clone was observed a single time. The V gene is TRBV6-5, the J gene TRBJ2-5, with TRBD2 matching 8 bases. This CDR3 is 14 amino acids long. Germline CDR1 is MNHEY and CDR2 is SVGAGI. V trimming: 7 bases; J trimming: 4 bases; junction bases outside the gene matches: 8. The CDR3 nucleotides read TGTGCCAGCAACCCTTGGACTAGCCCAGAGACCCAGTACTTC. Amino acids: CASNPWTSPETQYF.

The V gene is TRBV5-1, the J gene TRBJ2-2; 8 positions match TRBD2. CDR3 length equals 16 residues. Germline assignment: CDR1 SGHRS and CDR2 YFSETQ. V lost 4 bases and J lost 2; bases outside the gene matches: 7. The CDR3 region is CASSPRVAGNTGELFF. The CDR3 nucleotides read TGCGCCAGCAGCCCCCGGGTAGCGGGAAACACCGGGGAGCTGTTTTTT.

The V call is TRBV2, the J call TRBJ1-1, with D possibly TRBD1 on 5 matching bases. Per the germline V gene, CDR1 is SNHLY and CDR2 is FYNNEI. The CDR3 is made up of 14 amino acids. V dropped 4 bases and J dropped 1 base, with 10 bases sitting between them. The CDR3 DNA follows: TGTGCCAGCAGTGGCGGGACGAGGAACACTGAAGCTTTCTTT. The encoded protein is CASSGGTRNTEAFF.

This rearrangement joins TRBV5-4 to TRBJ1-1; tentatively, D is TRBD1 (5 bases). The CDR3 spans 16 residues. The germline CDR1 and CDR2 sequences are SGHNT and YYREEE (reference sequence). The ends were cut back, 4 bases at V and 4 bases at J, with 20 bases in the middle. The CDR3 DNA follows: TGTGCCAGCAGCCACGATGGAGCAGGGCTTCCCACTGAAGCTTTCTTT. Its translation: CASSHDGAGLPTEAFF.

This chain joins TRBV9 and TRBJ2-7; 7 bases fit TRBD1. V shed 0 bases and J 0 bases; nucleotides not matched to a gene: 3. Germline V CDR1 and CDR2: SGDLS, YYNGEE. The CDR3 totals 15 residues. The CDR3 here is CASSVGQGISYEQYF. The CDR3, as DNA: TGTGCCAGCAGCGTAGGACAGGGAATCTCCTACGAGCAGTACTTC.

The chain recombines TRBV11-2 with TRBJ1-4; D remains ambiguous. V lost 4 bases, J lost 7 bases, and 16 bases lay in between. The germline gives CDR1 SGHAT, CDR2 FQNNGV. The CDR3 runs to 15 residues. The chain's CDR3 is CASSSWLPGSEKLFF. DNA for the CDR3: TGTGCCAGCAGCTCCTGGTTACCTGGTAGTGAAAAACTGTTTTTT.

The V call is TRBV5-1, the J call TRBJ2-1; a weak D match, TRBD2 (6 bases). V lost 4 bases and J 0 bases, leaving 11 bases between the germline ends. Germline V lookup: CDR1 SGHRS, CDR2 YFSETQ. This CDR3 has 15 amino acids. DNA for the CDR3: TGCGCCAGCAGCCCGGAGGGGCACTCCTACAATGAGCAGTTCTTC. Protein product: CASSPEGHSYNEQFF.

CDR3 sequence reads: CAWRGGQGILDGNTIYF. DNA for the CDR3: TGTGCCTGGAGGGGAGGACAGGGGATCCTTGATGGAAACACCATATATTTT. The genes are TRBV30 and TRBJ1-3; 9 bases fit TRBD1. The germline V gene has CDR1 GTSNPN and CDR2 SVGIG (reference sequence). V was pared by 3 bases and J by 3 bases, with 12 bases of the junction left unmatched. The CDR3 is 17 residues long.

V is TRBV7-9 and J is TRBJ1-2, with a possible D match to TRBD1 (5 bases). The V end lost 1 base, the J end lost 3 bases, and 12 bases lay between the germline ends. Germline V gene sequence: CDR1 SEHNR, CDR2 FQNEAQ (reference sequence). The CDR3 length is 15 residues. CDR3 sequence (DNA): TGTGCCAGCAGCTTAGTGGGCAGGGAAGACTATGGCTACACCTTC. It is translated as CASSLVGREDYGYTF.

This rearrangement joins TRBV12-3 or TRBV12-4 to TRBJ2-5, with D tentatively TRBD2 (5 bases). The CDR3 length is 13 residues. The germline V and J ends were trimmed by 8 bases and 1 base, with 11 bases remaining between them. This CDR3 reads CASLDRGQETQYF. For the CDR3, the DNA is TGTGCCAGCCTTGACCGGGGCCAAGAGACCCAGTACTTC.

The V call is TRBV6-5, the J call TRBJ1-4; D call uncertain. V dropped 6 bases and J dropped 6 bases, with 8 bases sitting between them. In germline, CDR1 is MNHEY, CDR2 SVGAGI. The CDR3 runs 12 residues. The CDR3 DNA reads as TGTGCCAGCAGGGGAGAGGATGAAAAACTGTTTTTT. This gives the protein CASRGEDEKLFF.

The chain employs TRBV5-1 and TRBJ2-3; 11 positions match TRBD2. The trim removed 0 bases at V and 2 bases at J, leaving 8 bases unmatched. Germline V lookup: CDR1 SGHRS, CDR2 YFSETQ. CDR3 size: 18 residues. The DNA for the CDR3 is TGCGCCAGCAGCTTGGGAGGTCTAGCGGGAGGATACACAGATACGCAGTATTTT. Its protein product is CASSLGGLAGGYTDTQYF.

The V and J genes are TRBV24-1 and TRBJ2-2, with TRBD2 matching 8 bases. CDR1 is KGHDR and CDR2 is SFDVKD in the germline V gene. CDR3 length: 17 residues. V lost 5 bases to trimming and J lost 2 bases; unmatched junction nucleotides: 9. CDR3 residues: CATSGRGLAGNTGELFF. CDR3 DNA: TGTGCCACCAGTGGACGAGGGCTAGCGGGTAACACCGGGGAGCTGTTTTTT.

This clone was recorded a few times. This chain uses TRBV7-2 with TRBJ1-1; D might be TRBD1 (5 bases). The V end lost 6 bases, the J end lost 5 bases, and 19 bases lay between the germline ends. The CDR3 has 15 residues. Germline V gene data show CDR1 as SGHTA and CDR2 as FQGNSA. CDR3 in amino acids: CASSFYQGVRTEAFF. The CDR3, as DNA: TGTGCCAGCAGTTTTTACCAGGGCGTGAGAACTGAAGCTTTCTTT. Looking up the rest from reference TRBV7-2 and TRBJ1-1 gives the full variable domain: GAGVSQSPSNKVTEKGKDVELRCDPISGHTALYWYRQSLGQGLEFLIYFQGNSAPDKSGLPSDRFSAERTGGSVSTLTIQRTQQEDSAVYLCASSFYQGVRTEAFFGQGTRLTVV.

The gene calls are TRBV5-1 and TRBJ2-1, with 8 bases matching TRBD2. In germline, CDR1 is SGHRS, CDR2 YFSETQ. The CDR3 consists of 15 residues. V lost 3 bases, J lost 2 bases, and 4 bases stayed unmatched. The CDR3 region is CASSSSGPTYNEQFF. Written as DNA, the CDR3 is TGCGCCAGCAGCTCTAGCGGGCCGACCTACAATGAGCAGTTCTTC.

The chain employs TRBV12-3 or TRBV12-4 and TRBJ1-1, with D unclear. The CDR3 has 13 amino acids. Trimming removed 5 bases at V and 5 bases at J, with 12 bases between. CDR3 residues: CASSRRAGTEAFF. DNA of the CDR3: TGTGCCAGCAGTCGTAGGGCGGGGACTGAAGCTTTCTTT.

This rearrangement joins TRBV5-1 to TRBJ2-1, with 11 positions matching TRBD2. Unmatched junction bases numbered 16, after V lost 1 base and J lost 4 bases. The germline gives CDR1 SGHRS, CDR2 YFSETQ. The CDR3 runs to 20 residues. DNA for the CDR3: TGCGCCAGCAGCTTGACCCCCCCTACTAGCGGGGGAGCCCAATACAATGAGCAGTTCTTC. It yields the protein CASSLTPPTSGGAQYNEQFF.